The 18 T cell receptor beta chains reported below all come from one sample, sequenced in a study of blood T cell repertoires in COVID-19. Only in-frame clones appear in the TCRdb table, and some are missing; sequencing was by immunoSEQ multiplex PCR. The sample yields about 320,000 clones, roughly 89% seen once. The sample taken for sequencing was peripheral blood. The receptor set was obtained from a woman in her twenties or thirties with COVID-19, enrolled during active disease.

The chain recombines TRBV21-1 with TRBJ1-1; the table's D call of TRBD1 was not tested on the DNA. TRBV21-1 is given as a pseudogene. The CDR3 consists of 15 residues. CDR3: CASSRQGASGTEAFF. The CDR3 DNA sequence: TGTGCCAGCAGCAGGCAGGGGGCGAGTGGCACTGAAGCTTTCTTT.

This clone has a handful of counts. This chain joins TRBV4-1 and TRBJ2-3, with 8 positions matching TRBD1. Germline V gene sequence: CDR1 MGHRA, CDR2 YSYEKL. The V and J ends lost 3 bases and 3 bases, in that order; junction bases with no gene match: 5. The CDR3 is made up of 15 amino acids. The CDR3 DNA follows: TGCGCCAGCAGCCAGACAGGGGCTAGGACAGATACGCAGTATTTT. This sequence encodes CASSQTGARTDTQYF.

The chain couples TRBV28 to TRBJ1-1; 8 bases agree with TRBD1. The CDR3 runs 16 residues. The V and J ends lost 7 bases and 1 base, in that order; junction bases with no gene match: 11. Germline V gene lookup returns CDR1 MDHEN and CDR2 SYDVKM. The CDR3 nucleotides are TGTGCCAGCACCCCTACCCAGGGGGCGGGGAACACTGAAGCTTTCTTT. Translated, it gives CASTPTQGAGNTEAFF.

The genes are TRBV4-1 and TRBJ1-5, with TRBD1 matching 9 bases. V gave up 0 bases and J gave up 0 bases; unmatched junction bases: 9. CDR3 length: 19 amino acids. Germline CDR1 MGHRA, CDR2 YSYEKL. This chain's CDR3 is CASSQERGTGFYSNQPQHF. DNA for the CDR3: TGCGCCAGCAGCCAAGAAAGGGGGACAGGGTTTTATAGCAATCAGCCCCAGCATTTT.

The CDR3 DNA sequence: TGTGCCAGCAGGAGTGTCACAGATACGCAGTATTTT. Translation: CASRSVTDTQYF. J is TRBJ2-3 and V is TRBV6-5; D gene unclear. The CDR3 extends over 12 amino acids. Trimming took 6 bases from V and 2 from J, leaving 6 bases between them. Germline V CDR1 and CDR2: MNHEY, SVGAGI.

The V gene is TRBV27, the J gene TRBJ1-2; no clear D. V was trimmed by 2 bases and J by 2 bases, leaving 6 bases between them. The CDR3 loop spans 13 amino acids. From germline, CDR1 is MNHEY and CDR2 SMNVEV (reference sequence). For the CDR3, the DNA is TGTGCCAGCAGTTTACAGGTGAACTATGGCTACACCTTC. Residues: CASSLQVNYGYTF.

The chain carries TRBV4-2 and TRBJ2-7; 10 nucleotides match TRBD2. Germline loops: CDR1 LGHNA, CDR2 YNFKEQ. The CDR3 runs 16 residues. J gave up 0 bases and V 3 bases, and 5 bases lay outside the gene matches. CDR3 loop: CASSQSGLANSYEQYF. CDR3 sequence (DNA): TGTGCCAGCAGCCAGTCGGGACTAGCGAACTCCTACGAGCAGTACTTC.

The V gene is TRBV12-3 or TRBV12-4, the J gene TRBJ1-2; 7 nucleotides align to TRBD1. The CDR3 is made up of 13 amino acids. V was pared by 6 bases and J by 7 bases, with 8 bases of the junction left unmatched. The CDR3 spells CASRRQGTGGYTF. In DNA form, the CDR3 reads TGTGCCAGCAGGAGACAGGGTACGGGTGGCTACACCTTC.

This chain joins TRBV29-1 and TRBJ1-1, with a tentative D call TRBD1 (5 bases). Germline V gene data show CDR1 as SQVTM and CDR2 as ANQGSEA. This CDR3 is built from 13 residues. The ends were cut back, 6 bases at V and 0 bases at J, with 11 bases in the middle. The CDR3 loop reads CSVAGVMNTEAFF. The CDR3, as DNA: TGCAGCGTGGCGGGGGTAATGAACACTGAAGCTTTCTTT.

The genes are TRBV19 and TRBJ1-1; D possibly corresponds to TRBD1 (5 bases). Trimming pared 7 bases from V and 5 bases from J, leaving 11 bases between. Germline CDR1 LNHDA, CDR2 SQIVND (reference sequence). The length of the CDR3 is 12 residues. CDR3 coding DNA: TGTGCCAGTACCCAGGGAAGGACTGAAGCTTTCTTT. It translates to CASTQGRTEAFF.

The CDR3 region is CASSCPQGARGANVLTF. For the CDR3, the DNA is TGTGCCAGCAGCTGCCCTCAGGGGGCGCGAGGGGCCAACGTCCTGACTTTC. J is TRBJ2-6 and V is TRBV21-1; the table's D call TRBD1 went unverified against the DNA. TRBV21-1 is reported as a pseudogene. This CDR3 has 17 amino acids.

This clone was counted a single time. The chain uses TRBV11-1 and TRBJ1-2; 7 bases are a match to TRBD1. From germline, CDR1 is SGHAT and CDR2 FQDESV (reference sequence). After removal of 4 bases from V and 3 bases from J, the junction contained 8 bases not matched to a gene. The CDR3 sequence is 15 residues long. The CDR3 protein is CASSSGRTGHYGYTF. The CDR3 DNA reads TGTGCCAGCAGCTCCGGTAGGACAGGCCACTATGGCTACACCTTC.

This rearrangement joins TRBV12-5 to TRBJ1-2; D gene unclear. V was cut by 5 bases and J by 4 bases, with 17 bases left in between. The CDR3 contains 15 residues. The germline V gene encodes CDR1 LGHNT and CDR2 FRNRAP. In DNA form, the CDR3 reads TGTGCTAGTGGTCCTGATGCCCCTTCTATCTATGGCTACACCTTC. This sequence encodes CASGPDAPSIYGYTF.

V and J are TRBV21-1 and TRBJ2-1; the table's D gene call, TRBD1, was not cross checked with the DNA. TRBV21-1 has pseudogene status. The CDR3 has 16 residues. CDR3 nucleotides: TGTGCCAGCAGCAAAACCGACAGCAGCTCCTACAATGAGCAGTTCTTC. Translation gives CASSKTDSSSYNEQFF.

The rearrangement joins TRBV3-1 (or the pseudogene TRBV3-2) to TRBJ2-3; maybe TRBD1 (5 bases). The V and J ends lost 4 bases and 6 bases respectively, with 20 bases between them. CDR1 is LGHDT and CDR2 is YNNKEL in the germline V gene (reference sequence). The CDR3 loop spans 16 amino acids. The chain's CDR3 is CASSPLPMGPPDTQYF. CDR3 DNA: TGTGCCAGCAGCCCCCTCCCCATGGGGCCCCCGGATACGCAGTATTTT.

The rearrangement joins TRBV5-4 to TRBJ1-3; D is unclear. Germline V lookup: CDR1 SGHNT, CDR2 YYREEE (reference sequence). Deletions cut 1 base from V and 4 bases from J, with 12 bases between. CDR3 length equals 15 residues. The CDR3 region is CASSLRSAGGNTIYF. The CDR3 DNA reads as TGTGCCAGCAGCTTGAGATCGGCGGGCGGAAACACCATATATTTT.

This chain links TRBV2 with TRBJ1-5, with TRBD1 matching over 9 bases. The germline V gene has CDR1 SNHLY and CDR2 FYNNEI. This CDR3 has 17 residues. V trimming: 4 bases; J trimming: 0 bases; junction bases outside the gene matches: 7. The CDR3 region has the DNA TGTGCCAGCAGTGTGTGGGGGACAGGGAGTAGCAATCAGCCCCAGCATTTT. Amino acid sequence: CASSVWGTGSSNQPQHF.

The chain couples TRBV30 to TRBJ1-3, with 7 bases identical to TRBD1. The CDR3 runs 15 residues. V dropped 1 base and J dropped 0; count of bases not matched to a gene: 3. Germline V gene data show CDR1 as GTSNPN and CDR2 as SVGIG (reference sequence). CDR3 in DNA: TGTGCCTGGAGTGAACAGGGGCCCTCTGGAAACACCATATATTTT. Protein sequence: CAWSEQGPSGNTIYF.